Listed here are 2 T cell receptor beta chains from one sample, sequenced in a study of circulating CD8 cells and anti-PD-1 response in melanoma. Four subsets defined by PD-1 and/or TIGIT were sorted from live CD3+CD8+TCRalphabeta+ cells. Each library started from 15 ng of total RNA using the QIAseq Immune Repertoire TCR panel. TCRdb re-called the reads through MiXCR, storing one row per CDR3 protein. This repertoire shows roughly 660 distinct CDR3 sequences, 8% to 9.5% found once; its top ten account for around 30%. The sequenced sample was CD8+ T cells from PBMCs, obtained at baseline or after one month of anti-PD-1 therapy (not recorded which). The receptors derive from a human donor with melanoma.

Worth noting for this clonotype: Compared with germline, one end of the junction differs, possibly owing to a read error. For the CDR3, the DNA is TGCGCCAGTAACATCCCCGAAACAGCGGCAACCTGCGAGCAGTACTTC. This codes for CASNIPETAATCEQYF. The chain links TRBV19 to TRBJ2-7; D perhaps matches TRBD2 (5 bases). There are 16 residues in the CDR3. Per germline, CDR1 LNHDA and CDR2 SQIVND (reference sequence).

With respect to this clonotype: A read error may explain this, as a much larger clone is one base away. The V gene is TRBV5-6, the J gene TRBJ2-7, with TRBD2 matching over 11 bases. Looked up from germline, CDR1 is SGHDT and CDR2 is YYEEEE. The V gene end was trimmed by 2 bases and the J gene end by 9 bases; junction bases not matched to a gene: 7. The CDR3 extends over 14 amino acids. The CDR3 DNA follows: TGTGCCAGCAGCTTACTAGCGGGGGCTCACGGGCAGTACTTC. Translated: CASSLLAGAHGQYF.